Listed below are T cell receptor beta chains from one sample, sequenced in a study of response to subunit inactivated influenza vaccine. In TCRdb, the RT-PCR reads were re-called with MiXCR into one record per CDR3 protein. The data hold 500,000 to 550,000 distinct CDR3 sequences, with approximately 7.3% observed a single time. Sequencing was performed on PBMCs from blood, taken around 25 months after vaccination. These receptors all come from a man between 50 and 70 years old who received an inactivated influenza vaccine. The CDR3 runs from the conserved cysteine through the conserved F or W. The D gene is left open where the match is weak. A clone size is listed for some rows: how often the clone was seen (once, few, many), or a class if it is expanded.

>TRBJ1-1|TRBV5-1|many|TRBD1
TGCGCCAGCAGAGTGGACAGGGGGCAAGCTTTCTTT
CASRVDRGQAFF
>TRBJ2-7|TRBV9|few|TRBD2
TGTGCCAGCAGCGTAGGACCTAGCGGGAGTGGGGAGCAGTACTTC
CASSVGPSGSGEQYF
>TRBJ2-7|TRBV4-3|few|TRBD1
TGCGCCAGCAGCCATGTGGGACAGGGGGGCGAGCAGTACTTC
CASSHVGQGGEQYF
>TRBJ1-2|TRBV9|NA|NA
TGTGCCAGCAGCGTAGGGGGAGATAACTATGGCTACACCTTC
CASSVGGDNYGYTF
>TRBJ1-1|TRBV11-2|NA|NA
TGTGCCAGCAGCTTAGGGCAGCTTACGGAAGCTTTCTTT
CASSLGQLTEAFF
>TRBJ2-1|TRBV12-3/TRBV12-4|many|NA
TGTGCCAGCAGTTCCCCCCGGGGGCCCCCTAGTCATGAGCAGTTCTTC
CASSSPRGPPSHEQFF
>TRBJ2-7|TRBV4-3|few|TRBD2
TGCGCCAGCAGCCAAGGTGCGGGAGGAGCAATCTACGAGCAGTACTTC
CASSQGAGGAIYEQYF
>TRBJ2-7|TRBV7-2|NA|NA
TGTGCCAGCAGCCCGAGAGTGGCCTACGAGCAGTACTTC
CASSPRVAYEQYF
>TRBJ2-6|TRBV5-1|many|TRBD2
TGCGCCAGCAGCTTGGGGAGACTAGCGGGAGTGGATGGGGCCAACGTCCTGACTTTC
CASSLGRLAGVDGANVLTF
>TRBJ2-3|TRBV3-1|NA|TRBD2
TGTGCCAGCAGCCTTATTGGGACTAGCGGAAGAGGTAGCACAGATACGCAGTATTTT
CASSLIGTSGRGSTDTQYF
>TRBJ2-3|TRBV20-1|many|NA
TGCAGTGCTAGCAGGGTAGGGACAGATACGCAGTATTTT
CSASRVGTDTQYF
>TRBJ1-4|TRBV10-3|NA|NA
TGTGCCATCAGTGAGGTCGGCTCAAATGAAAAACTGTTTTTT
CAISEVGSNEKLFF
>TRBJ2-7|TRBV5-6|many|NA
TGTGCCAGCAGCTTGTCTGCCGTATACTCCTACGAGCAGTACTTC
CASSLSAVYSYEQYF
>TRBJ2-1|TRBV29-1|few|TRBD2
TGCAGCGTCCGACTAGCGGGAGGAGACAATGAGCAGTTCTTC
CSVRLAGGDNEQFF
>TRBJ2-1|TRBV9|NA|TRBD2
TGTGCCAGCAGCCCCTCCGGGGCCGGCGGGGGTTATGAGCAGTTCTTC
CASSPSGAGGGYEQFF
>TRBJ2-5|TRBV7-2|many|TRBD1
TGTGCCAGCAGCTTAGCGAGGGGACAGGGGCTCGTTGAGACCCAGTACTTC
CASSLARGQGLVETQYF
>TRBJ2-7|TRBV27|few|NA
TGTGCCAGCAGTTTAAGGGCTCCTAGCTCCTACGAGCAGTACTTC
CASSLRAPSSYEQYF
>TRBJ1-1|TRBV3-1|many|NA
TGTGCCAGCAGCCAAGAAAGGGCGTTTGGCACTGAAGCTTTCTTT
CASSQERAFGTEAFF
>TRBJ2-4|TRBV7-2|few|TRBD2
TGTGCCAGCAGCAAAACGGGACTAGCGGGACCCCTCCAGTACTTC
CASSKTGLAGPLQYF
>TRBJ2-2|TRBV25-1|few|NA
TGTGCCAGCAGTGAAATCCTGTTCCCCGGGGAGCTGTTTTTT
CASSEILFPGELFF
>TRBJ2-1|TRBV20-1|many|TRBD2
TGCAGTGCCAAGGCGGGAGGGATAAATGAGCAGTTCTTC
CSAKAGGINEQFF
>TRBJ2-2|TRBV3-1|NA|TRBD2
TGTGCCAGCAGCCCTCGGACTAGCTTGACGAACACCGGGGAGCTGTTTTTT
CASSPRTSLTNTGELFF
>TRBJ2-1|TRBV20-1|NA|NA
TGCAGTGCTAGAGATCAAGTGTACAATGAGCAGTTCTTC
CSARDQVYNEQFF
>TRBJ2-7|TRBV6-2/TRBV6-3|many|TRBD2
TGTGCCAGCAGTCCCCCGGGAGGCTCCTACGAGCAGTACTTC
CASSPPGGSYEQYF
>TRBJ2-7|TRBV28|many|NA
TGTGCCAGCAGTGTCAGGAGCCACGACTCCTACGAGCAGTACTTC
CASSVRSHDSYEQYF
>TRBJ2-3|TRBV7-2|many|NA
TGTGCCAGCAGCATCTCGCAGGGGGATACGCAGTATTTT
CASSISQGDTQYF
>TRBJ2-1|TRBV9|many|NA
TGTGCCAGCAGCCCCGATTTAGGTGAGCAGTTCTTC
CASSPDLGEQFF
>TRBJ2-2|TRBV18|few|TRBD2
TGTGCCAGCTCCAGGACTAGCGGTTCGAACACCGGGGAGCTGTTTTTT
CASSRTSGSNTGELFF
>TRBJ2-3|TRBV10-3|few|TRBD2
TGTGCCATCGGATCCCGGGGGGAAGATACGCAGTATTTT
CAIGSRGEDTQYF
>TRBJ1-5|TRBV7-2|many|NA
TGTGCCAGCAGCCTAGTAGGGGGACGGTATAGCAATCAGCCCCAGCATTTT
CASSLVGGRYSNQPQHF
>TRBJ2-3|TRBV11-1|NA|NA
TGTGCCAGCAGCTTCCAGGGGGATACGCAGTATTTT
CASSFQGDTQYF
>TRBJ2-7|TRBV7-2|NA|NA
TGTGCCAGCAGCTACTACCGTGAGAAGGTCTACGAGCAGTACTTC
CASSYYREKVYEQYF
>TRBJ1-2|TRBV10-2|many|NA
TGCGCCAGCAGCGCTCTCCGACAGGTCGATGGCTACACCTTC
CASSALRQVDGYTF
>TRBJ2-1|TRBV20-1|NA|TRBD1
TGCAGTGCTAGTAATACAGGGGGCGGTAGAGGTGAGCAGTTCTTC
CSASNTGGGRGEQFF
>TRBJ2-5|TRBV29-1|NA|TRBD1
TGCAGCGTTGAAAGGGGGCGCCTGGAGACCCAGTACTTC
CSVERGRLETQYF
>TRBJ2-3|TRBV11-1|few|TRBD2
TGTGCCAGCAGCTTAGTAATAGGGACTAGCGAAGATACGCAGTATTTT
CASSLVIGTSEDTQYF
>TRBJ2-5|TRBV29-1|NA|TRBD2
TGCAGCGTGGGGACTAGCGGGAGGGCAGAGACCCAGTACTTC
CSVGTSGRAETQYF